This passage covers 12 T cell receptor beta chains from one sample sequenced in a study of response to subunit inactivated influenza vaccine. TCRdb passed the RT-PCR reads through MiXCR, listing each CDR3 protein once. Of around 710,000 distinct CDR3 sequences in the sample, around 14% were seen once. The specimen comprised PBMCs from blood, sampled approximately 15 days before vaccination. The source is a man aged 45-65 years who received an inactivated influenza vaccine.

This clonotype was detected only a few times. The chain joins TRBV3-1 to TRBJ1-4, with 7 positions matching TRBD1. Germline-derived CDR1 and CDR2 are LGHDT and YNNKEL (reference sequence). J was trimmed by 4 bases and V by 0 bases; bases with no gene match: 8. The CDR3 runs to 17 residues. This CDR3 reads CASSQDISGQHNEKLFF. The DNA for the CDR3 is TGTGCCAGCAGCCAAGATATTTCGGGACAGCATAATGAAAAACTGTTTTTT.

Ten or more counts support this clonotype. This rearrangement joins TRBV20-1 to TRBJ2-7; D unresolved. The germline V and J ends were trimmed by 0 bases and 4 bases, with 7 bases remaining between them. Looked up from germline, CDR1 is DFQATT and CDR2 is SNEGSKA (reference sequence). The CDR3 is made up of 12 amino acids. The CDR3 DNA reads TGCAGTGCTAGAGATCCCACTTACGAGCAGTACTTC. Its protein product is CSARDPTYEQYF.

V gene TRBV28 combines with J gene TRBJ2-7; 8 bases agree with TRBD2. Germline assignment: CDR1 MDHEN and CDR2 SYDVKM. CDR3 length: 14 amino acids. J was trimmed by 4 bases and V by 7 bases; bases with no gene match: 9. The CDR3 DNA is TGTGCCAGCACCGTAGCGGGGCTAGAATACGAGCAGTACTTC. This encodes CASTVAGLEYEQYF.

This clonotype was counted a few times. V usage is TRBV7-2 and J usage is TRBJ2-2; 9 bases fit TRBD2. The CDR3 has 17 residues. V was clipped by 1 base and J by 6 bases; unmatched bases: 9. Germline assignment: CDR1 SGHTA and CDR2 FQGNSA. For the CDR3, the DNA is TGTGCCAGCAGCTTAGTCTCGGCGGGGGGGCCAGCCGGGGAGCTGTTTTTT. Amino acids: CASSLVSAGGPAGELFF.

This rearrangement joins TRBV25-1 to TRBJ2-2, with D maybe TRBD2 (6 bases). CDR3 length: 14 residues. V was shortened by 4 bases and J by 2 bases, with 8 bases between the two germline ends. From germline, CDR1 is MGHDK and CDR2 SYGVNS. CDR3 amino acids: CASSGDLNTGELFF. The CDR3 nucleotides read TGTGCCAGCAGTGGGGACTTAAACACCGGGGAGCTGTTTTTT.

This clonotype has a handful of counts. The rearrangement joins TRBV6-2 or TRBV6-3 to TRBJ1-5, with D tentatively TRBD1 (6 bases). The CDR3 has 13 amino acids. Germline V lookup: CDR1 MNHEY, CDR2 SVGEGT. Trimming stripped 6 bases from V and 4 bases from J, with 10 bases between. The CDR3 DNA is TGTGCCAGCAGGCTTGGACAGAATCAGCCCCAGCATTTT. This sequence encodes CASRLGQNQPQHF.

This clonotype was detected only a few times. The chain combines TRBV7-3 with TRBJ2-1; 10 nucleotides match TRBD2. CDR3 length: 16 amino acids. The V segment lost 1 base and the J segment 8 bases; nucleotides outside the gene matches: 8. Germline V lookup: CDR1 SGHTA, CDR2 FQGTGA. The CDR3 region is CASSLKKAGGRDEQFF. CDR3 sequence (DNA): TGTGCCAGCAGCTTAAAAAAAGCGGGAGGGCGGGATGAGCAGTTCTTC.

The chain couples TRBV28 to TRBJ1-2; 12 bases are shared with TRBD1. The CDR3 is 15 amino acids. CDR1 and CDR2 (germline): MDHEN, SYDVKM. Trimming removed 8 bases from V and 5 bases from J; junction bases left unmatched: 9. CDR3 loop: CASSVGTGGGYGYTF. The DNA for the CDR3 is TGTGCCAGCTCCGTCGGGACAGGGGGCGGTTATGGCTACACCTTC.

The sample holds a few counts of this clonotype. The chain links TRBV2 to TRBJ2-3, with 11 bases aligning to TRBD1. Trimming took 5 bases from V and 4 from J; bases not matched to a gene: 8. Germline CDR1 is SNHLY and CDR2 is FYNNEI. This CDR3 spans 16 amino acids. DNA of the CDR3: TGTGCCAGCAGTTCCCCGGGACAGGGGGTGTCAGATACGCAGTATTTT. Encoded protein: CASSSPGQGVSDTQYF.

This clonotype came up many times. This rearrangement joins TRBV29-1 to TRBJ2-1; D remains unclear. The CDR3 has 12 amino acids. Germline V gene sequence: CDR1 SQVTM, CDR2 ANQGSEA. Deletions cut 3 bases from V and 6 bases from J, with 9 bases between. This CDR3 is CSVDRKTNEQFF. The CDR3 bases are TGCAGCGTTGATCGGAAGACCAATGAGCAGTTCTTC.

This clonotype has a count of ten or more. The rearrangement uses TRBV4-1 and TRBJ2-3, with 11 bases that match TRBD1. The V and J ends lost 7 bases and 3 bases, in that order; junction bases with no gene match: 6. The CDR3 extends over 15 amino acids. Germline CDR1 reads MGHRA; CDR2 reads YSYEKL. The CDR3 nucleotides are TGCGCCAGCACCCTCGGGGACAGGGGGACAGATACGCAGTATTTT. Translation: CASTLGDRGTDTQYF.

This clonotype turned up a few times. The chain couples TRBV29-1 to TRBJ1-1; D call uncertain. V shed 4 bases and J shed 6 bases, with 12 bases lying between them. Germline V gene sequence: CDR1 SQVTM, CDR2 ANQGSEA. The CDR3 is 12 amino acids. The CDR3, as DNA: TGCAGCGTTGCTCCCGGGGTCTCTGAAGCTTTCTTT. Protein sequence: CSVAPGVSEAFF.